The source of this T cell receptor (beta chain) is a study of T-cell memory formation after mild COVID-19. MiXCR was run by TCRdb on the 5' RACE reads, yielding one entry per CDR3 protein. The sample has about 560,000 distinct CDR3 sequences, roughly 18% seen once. About this clonotype: What it binds is not known.

Whole-study results and caveats: Day 15 to 85 contractors were CD4/CD8 balanced; later expanders leaned CD4+. The authors left the SARS-CoV-2 specificity of second-wave clones peaking on day 37 unconfirmed.

This TCR was recovered from an adult woman who had mild COVID-19 (a few samples of this study predate the infection). Cell type and time point are not known. What was sequenced was PBMCs or a T cell subset sorted from them (not recorded which).

This CDR3 reads CASSSQGDRRLNTEAFF. For the CDR3, the DNA is TGTGCCAGCAGTTCACAGGGGGATCGGAGGTTGAACACTGAAGCTTTCTTT. This chain joins TRBV27 and TRBJ1-1, with 8 bases lining up with TRBD1. CDR3 length equals 17 residues. Germline V lookup: CDR1 MNHEY, CDR2 SMNVEV (reference sequence). The J segment lost 0 bases and the V segment lost 4 bases, leaving 10 bases of the junction unmatched.